The 9 T cell receptor beta chains reported below all come from one sample, sequenced in a study of T cells in Graves' hyperthyroidism and ophthalmopathy. Amplified TCR beta CDR3 regions came from RNA transcripts. With the HTBI primer set, the TCR CDR3 went through a first round of RT-PCR. TCRdb reprocessed the multiplex PCR reads via MiXCR and lists one record per CDR3 protein. The sample carries about 340,000 distinct CDR3 sequences, 15% to 20% recorded once. Sample: blood. The source of these receptors is a woman between 50 and 59 years old with Graves' hyperthyroidism.

Concerning this clonotype itself: This clone may be a read error of a much larger clone one base away. This chain uses TRBV20-1 with TRBJ2-3; D is uncertain. Germline assignment: CDR1 DFQATT and CDR2 SNEGSKA (reference sequence). V lost 3 bases, J lost 9 bases, and 16 bases lay in between. CDR3 length equals 13 residues. The CDR3 DNA sequence: TGCAGTGCTAGTAGGCTGCCCAGCCGAACGCAGTATTTT. It encodes CSASRLPSRTQYF.

The rearrangement uses TRBV4-1 and TRBJ2-1, with TRBD1 matching over 7 bases. J was trimmed by 5 bases and V by 3 bases; bases with no gene match: 1. CDR1 MGHRA and CDR2 YSYEKL come from the germline V gene. The CDR3 covers 13 residues. CDR3 loop: CASSHGQDNEQFF. The DNA for the CDR3 is TGCGCCAGCAGCCATGGACAGGACAATGAGCAGTTCTTC.

The table lists this clonotype with a few counts. The chain employs TRBV27 and TRBJ1-1; D call uncertain. With 0 bases removed from V and 4 bases from J, the gap between germline ends came to 6 bases. The CDR3 length is 13 residues. Per germline, CDR1 MNHEY and CDR2 SMNVEV (reference sequence). CDR3 residues: CASSLSLSTEAFF. The CDR3 nucleotides read TGTGCCAGCAGTTTATCGCTGAGCACTGAAGCTTTCTTT.

CDR3 coding DNA: TGCGCCAGCAGCTCTAGCGGGGGTGAGAACACCGGGGAGCTGTTTTTT. Protein product: CASSSSGGENTGELFF. The chain couples TRBV5-1 to TRBJ2-2; 10 positions agree with TRBD2. The CDR3 is 16 amino acids. The V and J ends lost 3 bases and 1 base, in that order; junction bases with no gene match: 3. Germline assignment: CDR1 SGHRS and CDR2 YFSETQ.

On this clonotype: A much larger clone differs from this one at a single base, so this may be a read error. The chain has TRBV18 and TRBJ2-7; D is unclear. CDR3 length: 13 amino acids. Germline CDR1 KGHSH, CDR2 LQKENI. CDR3 protein: CASSQTRTYEQCF. CDR3 bases: TGTGCCAGCTCACAGACTCGTACCTACGAGCAGTGCTTC.

This clonotype was counted between two and nine times. The V call is TRBV9, the J call TRBJ1-2, with 7 positions matching TRBD1. The J segment lost 1 base and the V segment lost 2 bases, leaving 5 bases of the junction unmatched. CDR3 length equals 15 residues. Germline lookup yields CDR1 SGDLS and CDR2 YYNGEE. The CDR3 is CASSVGTVVNYGYTF. The CDR3 coding sequence is TGTGCCAGCAGCGTTGGGACAGTTGTTAACTATGGCTACACCTTC.

This clonotype appeared many times. The chain combines TRBV30 with TRBJ2-5, with a possible D match to TRBD2 (5 bases). Germline V gene data show CDR1 as GTSNPN and CDR2 as SVGIG (reference sequence). The CDR3 contains 14 residues. V was cut by 2 bases and J by 2 bases, with 12 bases left in between. CDR3 in amino acids: CAWSWQRYQETQYF. For the CDR3, the DNA is TGTGCCTGGAGTTGGCAGCGGTATCAAGAGACCCAGTACTTC.

This clonotype was seen only a few times. The chain couples TRBV29-1 to TRBJ2-1, with TRBD2 identical over 10 bases. The CDR3 length is 15 residues. Trimming cost V 7 bases and J 2 bases; bases outside gene matches: 8. CDR1 is SQVTM and CDR2 is ANQGSEA in the germline V gene. The CDR3 DNA sequence: TGCAGCGCCGCGACCGGGACTAGCGCCTACAATGAGCAGTTCTTC. Translated: CSAATGTSAYNEQFF.

This clonotype was recorded at least ten times. The chain is built from TRBV12-3 or TRBV12-4 and TRBJ2-3, with D maybe TRBD2 (5 bases). The V end lost 6 bases, the J end lost 4 bases, and 11 bases lay between the germline ends. The CDR3 sequence is 13 residues long. This CDR3 is CASRSPGADTQYF. DNA of the CDR3: TGTGCCAGCAGATCACCCGGGGCAGATACGCAGTATTTT.